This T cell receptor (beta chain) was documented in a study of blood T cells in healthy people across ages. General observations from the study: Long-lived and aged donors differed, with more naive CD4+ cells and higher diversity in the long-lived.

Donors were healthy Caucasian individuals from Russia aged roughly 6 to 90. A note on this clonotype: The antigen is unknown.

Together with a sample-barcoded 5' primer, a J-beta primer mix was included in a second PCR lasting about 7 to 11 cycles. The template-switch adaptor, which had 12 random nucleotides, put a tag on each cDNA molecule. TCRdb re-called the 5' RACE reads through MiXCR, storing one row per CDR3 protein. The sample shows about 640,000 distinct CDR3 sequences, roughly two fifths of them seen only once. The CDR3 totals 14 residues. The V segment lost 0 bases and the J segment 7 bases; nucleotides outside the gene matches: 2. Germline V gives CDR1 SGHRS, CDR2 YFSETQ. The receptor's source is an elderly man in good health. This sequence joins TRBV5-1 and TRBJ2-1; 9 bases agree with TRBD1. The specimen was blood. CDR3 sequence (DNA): TGCGCCAGCAGCTTGGACGGACAGGGGAATGAGCAGTTCTTC. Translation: CASSLDGQGNEQFF.